This TCR beta chain derives from a study of identical twins. There are many counts of this clonotype. Germline V gene data show CDR1 as ENHRY and CDR2 as SYGVKD. There are 15 residues in the CDR3. V lost 6 bases and J 0 bases, leaving 13 bases between the germline ends. TCRdb reprocessed the 5' RACE reads with MiXCR, giving one entry per CDR3 protein. Among approximately 630,000 distinct CDR3 sequences listed, under 8.5% were seen once. These data were also reused for a study on yellow fever vaccine responses in identical twins.

V and J are TRBV10-3 and TRBJ2-3, with D maybe TRBD1 (7 bases). The specimen sequenced was PBMCs. The source of this sequence is a woman between 18 and 29 years old in good health. CDR3 sequence (DNA): TGTGCCATCAGAGAGACAGGGACTAGCACAGATACGCAGTATTTT. Translated: CAIRETGTSTDTQYF.